The clone carrying this TCR beta chain has only a few counts. From the 5' RACE reads, TCRdb called clonotypes with MiXCR, one entry per CDR3 protein. The sample comprises about 580,000 distinct CDR3 sequences, 17% of which are singletons, and approximately 15% rests with the top ten. This record comes from a study of T cells after yellow fever vaccination. Germline V gives CDR1 MNHEY, CDR2 SMNVEV (reference sequence). V gave up 5 bases and J gave up 4 bases; unmatched junction bases: 7. CDR3 size: 16 residues. The source was PBMCs, collected 4 to 5 days after the first yellow fever vaccination. This clonotype was obtained from a man younger than 35 who received the YFV17D yellow fever vaccine. The V gene is TRBV27, the J gene TRBJ1-5, with 11 bases that match TRBD1. CDR3 DNA: TGTGCCAGCAGTATAGGACAGGGGGCGAGGAATCAGCCCCAGCATTTT. Translating it yields CASSIGQGARNQPQHF.